Following are 9 T cell receptor beta chains from one sample sequenced in a study of cytomegalovirus exposure and HLA in healthy donors. Vbeta (60) and Jbeta (13) primers were used in the PCR. Profiled with immunoSEQ multiplex PCR; TCRdb holds only in-frame clones, not every one. The sample lists around 250,000 clones; approximately 81% were seen once. The sequenced material came from PBMCs. These receptors came from a woman aged 55 to 70 in good health and CMV-seropositive.

This clone showed up just a few times. J is TRBJ2-7 and V is TRBV7-6; 8 bases are shared with TRBD1. V dropped 5 bases and J dropped 10; count of bases not matched to a gene: 16. This CDR3 is built from 15 residues. Looked up from germline, CDR1 is SGHVS and CDR2 is FNYEAQ. The CDR3 DNA sequence: TGTGCCAGCAGCCTAATGGGACAGGAAGGAGGGTTACAGTACTTC. Translation: CASSLMGQEGGLQYF.

This chain joins TRBV5-1 and TRBJ1-1; 7 bases match TRBD1. Per germline, CDR1 SGHRS and CDR2 YFSETQ. The CDR3 totals 16 residues. The junction had 8 bases not matched to a gene; V was cut back by 0 bases and J by 3 bases. The CDR3 loop is CASSLGPRDSYTEAFF. The CDR3 DNA reads TGCGCCAGCAGCTTGGGGCCCCGGGACAGTTACACTGAAGCTTTCTTT.

This clone was picked up a small number of times. Here the CDR3 reads CASSQAPQGNTEAFF. As DNA, the CDR3 is TGCGCCAGCAGCCAAGCCCCGCAGGGAAACACTGAAGCTTTCTTT. This chain links TRBV4-1 with TRBJ1-1; D perhaps matches TRBD1 (5 bases). The CDR3 covers 15 residues. V was pared by 1 base and J by 2 bases, with 11 bases between. From germline, CDR1 is MGHRA and CDR2 YSYEKL.

CDR3 sequence (DNA): TGCGCCAGCAGCTTGGAAGGGAGAATAACGACAGGGGACACTGAAGCTTTCTTT. It specifies CASSLEGRITTGDTEAFF. V is TRBV5-1 and J is TRBJ1-1; 8 bases agree with TRBD1. Unmatched junction bases numbered 13, after V lost 0 bases and J lost 3 bases. The germline V gene has CDR1 SGHRS and CDR2 YFSETQ. The CDR3 loop spans 18 amino acids.

V is TRBV5-1 and J is TRBJ1-4; TRBD1 matches at 9 bases. The CDR3 has 16 residues. Germline CDR1 is SGHRS and CDR2 is YFSETQ. The trim removed 6 bases at V and 1 base at J, leaving 7 bases unmatched. For the CDR3, the DNA is TGCGCCAGCATGCCGGGACAGGGCGGAACTAATGAAAAACTGTTTTTT. Translated: CASMPGQGGTNEKLFF.

The rearrangement links TRBV19 to TRBJ1-4; 7 positions agree with TRBD1. CDR1 and CDR2 from the germline V gene are LNHDA and SQIVND (reference sequence). With 7 bases clipped from V and 5 bases from J, the junction kept 10 bases outside the gene matches. This CDR3 has 15 residues. CDR3 sequence: CASICPTGPNEKLFF. The DNA of the CDR3 is TGTGCCAGTATCTGCCCGACAGGGCCGAATGAAAAACTGTTTTTT.

V usage is TRBV7-9 and J usage is TRBJ2-1; the match to TRBD2 covers 10 bases. V lost 0 bases to trimming and J lost 8 bases; unmatched junction nucleotides: 4. Looked up from germline, CDR1 is SEHNR and CDR2 is FQNEAQ (reference sequence). The CDR3 consists of 15 residues. This chain's CDR3 is CASSLAGTSADEQFF. The CDR3 coding sequence is TGTGCCAGCAGCTTAGCGGGGACTAGCGCCGATGAGCAGTTCTTC. Drawing the rest from reference TRBV7-9 and TRBJ2-1, the complete variable domain is DTGVSQNPRHKITKRGQNVTFRCDPISEHNRLYWYRQTLGQGPEFLTYFQNEAQLEKSRLLSDRFSAERPKGSFSTLEIQRTEQGDSAMYLCASSLAGTSADEQFFGPGTRLTVL.

V and J are TRBV13 and TRBJ2-7; 7 bases align to TRBD1. The germline gives CDR1 PRHDT, CDR2 FYEKMQ (reference sequence). With 5 bases clipped from V and 7 bases from J, the junction kept 5 bases outside the gene matches. The CDR3 is 12 amino acids. The CDR3 loop reads CASSRQGLEQYF. DNA of the CDR3: TGTGCCAGCAGCCGACAGGGTCTTGAGCAGTACTTC.

The J gene is TRBJ2-1, the V gene TRBV23-1, with a weak D call TRBD1 (5 bases). TRBV23-1 carries the ORF label, with uncertain function. V was clipped by 2 bases and J by 2 bases, with 10 bases between them. The length of the CDR3 is 15 residues. The chain's CDR3 is CASSQGAGPYNEQFF. In nucleotides, the CDR3 is TGCGCCAGCAGTCAAGGTGCAGGGCCCTACAATGAGCAGTTCTTC.